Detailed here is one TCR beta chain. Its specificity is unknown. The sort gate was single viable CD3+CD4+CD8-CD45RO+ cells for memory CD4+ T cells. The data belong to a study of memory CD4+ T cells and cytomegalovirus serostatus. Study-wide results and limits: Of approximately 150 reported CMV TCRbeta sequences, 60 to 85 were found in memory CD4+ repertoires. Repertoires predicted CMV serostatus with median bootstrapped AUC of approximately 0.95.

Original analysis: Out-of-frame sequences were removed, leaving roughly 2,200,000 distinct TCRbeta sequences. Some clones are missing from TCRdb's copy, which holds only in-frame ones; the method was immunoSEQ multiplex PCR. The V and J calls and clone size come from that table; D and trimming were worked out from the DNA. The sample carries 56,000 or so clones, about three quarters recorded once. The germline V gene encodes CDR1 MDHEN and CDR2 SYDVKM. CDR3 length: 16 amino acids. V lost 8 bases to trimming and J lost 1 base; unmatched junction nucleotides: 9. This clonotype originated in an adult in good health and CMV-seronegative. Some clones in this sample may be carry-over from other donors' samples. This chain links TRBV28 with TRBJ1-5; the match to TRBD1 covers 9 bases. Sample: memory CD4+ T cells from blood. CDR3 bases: TGTGCCAGCGGAACCTCGACAGGGGGAAGCAATCAGCCCCAGCATTTT. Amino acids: CASGTSTGGSNQPQHF.